This is a list of T cell receptor beta chains from one sample in a study of vaccination effects on CD4 cells after COVID-19. Only in-frame clones appear in the TCRdb table, and some are missing; sequencing was by immunoSEQ multiplex PCR. The profile covers about 45,000 clones, with 55% to 85% appearing a single time and about 9.5% taken by the ten largest. Antigens for these TCRs are unknown. The sequences come from CD4+ T cells from PBMCs cultured without peptide, collected after COVID-19 vaccination. Receptors were obtained from a human donor who received a COVID-19 vaccine. The CDR3 runs from the conserved cysteine through the conserved F or W. The D gene is left open where the match is weak. Clone size is stated in some rows and not others, as once, few, many or a class when expanded.

len: 14; d_gene: -; abundance: -; v_gene: TRBV18; j_gene: TRBJ1-1; CDR3nt: TGTGCCAGCTCACCACCGTCGATTAACACTGAAGCTTTCTTT; CDR3aa: CASSPPSINTEAFF
len: 15; d_gene: -; abundance: -; v_gene: TRBV6-6; j_gene: TRBJ2-5; CDR3nt: TGTGCCAGCAGTTACTCGTTGCGAGCGGCAGAGGTCCAGTACTTC; CDR3aa: CASSYSLRAAEVQYF
len: 14; d_gene: TRBD1; abundance: -; v_gene: TRBV11-2; j_gene: TRBJ2-2; CDR3nt: TGTGCCAGCAGCTTAGGACAGGGGAGGGGGGAGCTGTTTTTT; CDR3aa: CASSLGQGRGELFF
len: 11; d_gene: -; abundance: -; v_gene: TRBV6-1; j_gene: TRBJ1-5; CDR3nt: TGTGCCAGCAGTGAAGATCAGCCCCAGCATTTT; CDR3aa: CASSEDQPQHF
len: 14; d_gene: -; abundance: -; v_gene: TRBV2; j_gene: TRBJ1-3; CDR3nt: TGTGCCAGCAGTTCGATATCTACTGGAAACACCATATATTTT; CDR3aa: CASSSISTGNTIYF
len: 11; d_gene: -; abundance: -; v_gene: TRBV6-5; j_gene: TRBJ2-1; CDR3nt: TGTGCCAGCAGTCCCACCAATGAGCAGTTCTTC; CDR3aa: CASSPTNEQFF
len: 19; d_gene: TRBD1; abundance: few; v_gene: TRBV5-1; j_gene: TRBJ2-7; CDR3nt: TGCGCCAGCAGACAAACACACCCGCTTCGACAGGGGGCAACCTACGAGCAGTACTTC; CDR3aa: CASRQTHPLRQGATYEQYF
len: 12; d_gene: -; abundance: -; v_gene: TRBV2; j_gene: TRBJ1-2; CDR3nt: TGTGCCAGTGGACTTCTGGTCGGTGGCTACACCTTC; CDR3aa: CASGLLVGGYTF
len: 13; d_gene: -; abundance: once; v_gene: TRBV3-1/TRBV3-2; j_gene: TRBJ2-1; CDR3nt: TGTGCCAGCAGCCAAAAGAGTAACAATGAGCAGTTCTTC; CDR3aa: CASSQKSNNEQFF
len: 12; d_gene: -; abundance: -; v_gene: TRBV12-3/TRBV12-4; j_gene: TRBJ1-4; CDR3nt: TGTGCCAGTTCAGGGTCAGGGGAAAAACTGTTTTTT; CDR3aa: CASSGSGEKLFF
len: 13; d_gene: -; abundance: -; v_gene: TRBV7-6; j_gene: TRBJ1-5; CDR3nt: TGTGCCAGCAGTCCTTCGCCTAATCAGCCCCAGCATTTT; CDR3aa: CASSPSPNQPQHF
len: 19; d_gene: TRBD1; abundance: few; v_gene: TRBV7-6; j_gene: TRBJ2-7; CDR3nt: TGTGCCAGCAGCTTAGTCCCAGGGGGCCCTTCAGGGCCTACCTACGAGCAGTACTTC; CDR3aa: CASSLVPGGPSGPTYEQYF
len: 13; d_gene: -; abundance: -; v_gene: TRBV19; j_gene: TRBJ1-5; CDR3nt: TGTGCCAGTAGTATACAAATCAATCAGCCCCAGCATTTT; CDR3aa: CASSIQINQPQHF
len: 15; d_gene: TRBD1; abundance: few; v_gene: TRBV27; j_gene: TRBJ2-7; CDR3nt: TGTGCCAGCAGACTCGGGACAGGTTTTGTCTACGAGCAGTACTTC; CDR3aa: CASRLGTGFVYEQYF
len: 15; d_gene: -; abundance: few; v_gene: TRBV6-5; j_gene: TRBJ1-1; CDR3nt: TGTGCCAGCAGTTACTCGTTTCAGGGGAACACTGAAGCTTTCTTT; CDR3aa: CASSYSFQGNTEAFF
len: 13; d_gene: -; abundance: -; v_gene: TRBV5-1; j_gene: TRBJ2-1; CDR3nt: TGCGCCAGCAGCTTGGATTCGGGCAATGAGCAGTTCTTC; CDR3aa: CASSLDSGNEQFF
len: 13; d_gene: -; abundance: -; v_gene: TRBV20-1; j_gene: TRBJ1-3; CDR3nt: TGCAGTGCCAGTGGAGACTCTGGAAACACCATATATTTT; CDR3aa: CSASGDSGNTIYF
len: 16; d_gene: TRBD2; abundance: -; v_gene: TRBV5-5; j_gene: TRBJ2-1; CDR3nt: TGTGCCAGCAGCTTAACAGGCGACCAGGGACTAGGCAATTTGTTCTTC; CDR3aa: CASSLTGDQGLGNLFF
len: 15; d_gene: -; abundance: -; v_gene: TRBV9; j_gene: TRBJ2-5; CDR3nt: TGTGCCAGCAGCGTGGGGACTGTGGGCCAAGAGACCCAGTACTTC; CDR3aa: CASSVGTVGQETQYF
len: 14; d_gene: -; abundance: -; v_gene: TRBV13; j_gene: TRBJ2-7; CDR3nt: TGTGCCAGCAGCCTTAGCAGGGGATTGGGTGAGCAGTACTTC; CDR3aa: CASSLSRGLGEQYF
len: 14; d_gene: TRBD2; abundance: -; v_gene: TRBV2; j_gene: TRBJ2-5; CDR3nt: TGTGCCAGCGGGGCCGGGACTAGATCCGAGACCCAGTACTTC; CDR3aa: CASGAGTRSETQYF
len: 15; d_gene: -; abundance: -; v_gene: TRBV2; j_gene: TRBJ2-3; CDR3nt: TGTGCCAGCAGACGACTTGAGCAGAGCACAGATACGCAGTATTTT; CDR3aa: CASRRLEQSTDTQYF
len: 13; d_gene: -; abundance: -; v_gene: TRBV6-4; j_gene: TRBJ2-7; CDR3nt: TGTGCCAGCAGTGCATCCCCAGGATACGAGCAGTACTTC; CDR3aa: CASSASPGYEQYF
len: 15; d_gene: TRBD1; abundance: once; v_gene: TRBV6-5; j_gene: TRBJ1-5; CDR3nt: TGTGCCAGCAGCCGGGGGACAGGGGTTGGTCAGCCCCAGCATTTT; CDR3aa: CASSRGTGVGQPQHF
len: 16; d_gene: TRBD1; abundance: -; v_gene: TRBV4-1; j_gene: TRBJ1-2; CDR3nt: TGCGCCAGCAGCCAAGGGGCGGGCAGGGGGCATTCTGGCTACACCTTC; CDR3aa: CASSQGAGRGHSGYTF
len: 15; d_gene: TRBD1; abundance: -; v_gene: TRBV2; j_gene: TRBJ2-1; CDR3nt: TGTGCCAGCGTAAGCCAAACAGGGGCGGGTAATGAGCAGTTCTTC; CDR3aa: CASVSQTGAGNEQFF
len: 14; d_gene: -; abundance: -; v_gene: TRBV4-1; j_gene: TRBJ2-5; CDR3nt: TGCGCCAGCAGCCAAGTGGCCTCCGAAGAGACCCAGTACTTC; CDR3aa: CASSQVASEETQYF
len: 15; d_gene: -; abundance: -; v_gene: TRBV5-1; j_gene: TRBJ2-2; CDR3nt: TGCGCCAGCAGCTTGGATGCCGGCGTCCTCGGGGAGCTGTTTTTT; CDR3aa: CASSLDAGVLGELFF
len: 15; d_gene: -; abundance: medium-sized; v_gene: TRBV27; j_gene: TRBJ1-5; CDR3nt: TGTGCCAGCAGTTTATGGGGGGATAGCAATCAGCCCCAGCATTTT; CDR3aa: CASSLWGDSNQPQHF
len: 17; d_gene: -; abundance: -; v_gene: TRBV10-3; j_gene: TRBJ1-1; CDR3nt: TGTGCCATCAGTGAGCACTTTGTAGAACACTTGAACACTGAAGCTTTCTTT; CDR3aa: CAISEHFVEHLNTEAFF
len: 14; d_gene: -; abundance: -; v_gene: TRBV6-5; j_gene: TRBJ2-5; CDR3nt: TGTGCCAGCAGGGAGACGCATGGGAAAGAGACCCAGTACTTC; CDR3aa: CASRETHGKETQYF
len: 12; d_gene: -; abundance: few; v_gene: TRBV6-5; j_gene: TRBJ1-1; CDR3nt: TGTGCCAGCTGGCGCAGGAACACTGAAGCTTTCTTT; CDR3aa: CASWRRNTEAFF
len: 14; d_gene: TRBD2; abundance: -; v_gene: TRBV28; j_gene: TRBJ2-3; CDR3nt: TGTGCCAGCAGTTTCGCGGGAGACACAGATACGCAGTATTTT; CDR3aa: CASSFAGDTDTQYF
len: 12; d_gene: -; abundance: -; v_gene: TRBV15; j_gene: TRBJ1-5; CDR3nt: TGTGCCACCAGCAGAGATGCCCAGCCCCAGCATTTT; CDR3aa: CATSRDAQPQHF
len: 17; d_gene: TRBD1; abundance: -; v_gene: TRBV27; j_gene: TRBJ2-6; CDR3nt: TGTGCCAGCAGTTTAAAGGACAGGAGCTCTGGGGCCAACGTCCTGACTTTC; CDR3aa: CASSLKDRSSGANVLTF
len: 13; d_gene: -; abundance: -; v_gene: TRBV20-1; j_gene: TRBJ1-5; CDR3nt: TGCAGTGCTAGTAGTCCCTTTAGTCAGCCCCAGCATTTT; CDR3aa: CSASSPFSQPQHF
len: 13; d_gene: -; abundance: few; v_gene: TRBV6-5; j_gene: TRBJ1-2; CDR3nt: TGTGCCAGCAGGGCGACAGCTAACTATGGCTACACCTTC; CDR3aa: CASRATANYGYTF
len: 15; d_gene: -; abundance: -; v_gene: TRBV4-1; j_gene: TRBJ1-1; CDR3nt: TGCGCCAGCAGCCAAGATAAAGTCAGGGTCACTGAAGCTTTCTTT; CDR3aa: CASSQDKVRVTEAFF
len: 17; d_gene: -; abundance: few; v_gene: TRBV21-1; j_gene: TRBJ1-3; CDR3nt: TGTGCCAGCAGCAAAGGTACGGGGACATCAGAAAGAAACACCATATATTTT; CDR3aa: CASSKGTGTSERNTIYF
len: 16; d_gene: -; abundance: -; v_gene: TRBV6-1; j_gene: TRBJ2-7; CDR3nt: TGTGCCAGCAGTGAACAGAGGGCAGGGAGGTGGTACGAGCAGTACTTC; CDR3aa: CASSEQRAGRWYEQYF
len: 17; d_gene: TRBD2; abundance: -; v_gene: TRBV4-1; j_gene: TRBJ2-3; CDR3nt: TGCGCCAGCAGCCAAGGGGCTAGCGGGGGGGCAACAGATACGCAGTATTTT; CDR3aa: CASSQGASGGATDTQYF
len: 14; d_gene: -; abundance: -; v_gene: TRBV5-1; j_gene: TRBJ1-2; CDR3nt: TGCGCCAGCAACTTCTCCAGGGACATAGGTGGCTACACCTTC; CDR3aa: CASNFSRDIGGYTF
len: 13; d_gene: -; abundance: -; v_gene: TRBV11-2; j_gene: TRBJ1-1; CDR3nt: TGTGCCAGCAGCTACAGTGGGGGCACTGAAGCTTTCTTT; CDR3aa: CASSYSGGTEAFF
len: 14; d_gene: -; abundance: few; v_gene: TRBV10-1; j_gene: TRBJ1-3; CDR3nt: TGCGCCAGCAGTTCCCAGGATTTTGGAAACACCATATATTTT; CDR3aa: CASSSQDFGNTIYF
len: 15; d_gene: -; abundance: -; v_gene: TRBV27; j_gene: TRBJ1-1; CDR3nt: TGTGCCAGCAGTTTACGAGGGGCCCCCCTAACTGAAGCTTTCTTT; CDR3aa: CASSLRGAPLTEAFF
len: 11; d_gene: -; abundance: few; v_gene: TRBV6-5; j_gene: TRBJ1-2; CDR3nt: TGTGCCAGCAGTTACCAGGGAAACTACACCTTC; CDR3aa: CASSYQGNYTF
len: 15; d_gene: -; abundance: -; v_gene: TRBV29-1; j_gene: TRBJ2-3; CDR3nt: TGCAGCGTTGAGGGGGCAGGGGTCCCCACAGATACGCAGTATTTT; CDR3aa: CSVEGAGVPTDTQYF
len: 14; d_gene: TRBD1; abundance: -; v_gene: TRBV9; j_gene: TRBJ1-2; CDR3nt: TGTGCCAGCAGCGCGGGCGACAGGGGGCATGGCTACACCTTC; CDR3aa: CASSAGDRGHGYTF
len: 17; d_gene: -; abundance: -; v_gene: TRBV2; j_gene: TRBJ2-3; CDR3nt: TGTGCCAGCAGCGCCCCCCCCGGCGGCGGCACAACAGATACGCAGTATTTT; CDR3aa: CASSAPPGGGTTDTQYF